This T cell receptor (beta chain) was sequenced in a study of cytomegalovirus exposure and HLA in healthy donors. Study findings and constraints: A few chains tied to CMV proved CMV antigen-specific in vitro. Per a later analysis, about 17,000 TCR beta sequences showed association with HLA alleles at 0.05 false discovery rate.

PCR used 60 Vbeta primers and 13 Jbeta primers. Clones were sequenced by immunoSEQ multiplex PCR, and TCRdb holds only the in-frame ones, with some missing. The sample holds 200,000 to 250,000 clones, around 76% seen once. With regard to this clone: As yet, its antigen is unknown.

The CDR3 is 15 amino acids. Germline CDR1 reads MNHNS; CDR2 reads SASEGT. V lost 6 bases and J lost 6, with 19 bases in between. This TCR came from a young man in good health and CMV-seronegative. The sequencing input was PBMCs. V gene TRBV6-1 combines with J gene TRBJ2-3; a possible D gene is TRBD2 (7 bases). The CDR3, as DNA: TGTGCCAGCAGGGGGGGAGGGGGAAGCGGCGATACGCAGTATTTT. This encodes CASRGGGGSGDTQYF.